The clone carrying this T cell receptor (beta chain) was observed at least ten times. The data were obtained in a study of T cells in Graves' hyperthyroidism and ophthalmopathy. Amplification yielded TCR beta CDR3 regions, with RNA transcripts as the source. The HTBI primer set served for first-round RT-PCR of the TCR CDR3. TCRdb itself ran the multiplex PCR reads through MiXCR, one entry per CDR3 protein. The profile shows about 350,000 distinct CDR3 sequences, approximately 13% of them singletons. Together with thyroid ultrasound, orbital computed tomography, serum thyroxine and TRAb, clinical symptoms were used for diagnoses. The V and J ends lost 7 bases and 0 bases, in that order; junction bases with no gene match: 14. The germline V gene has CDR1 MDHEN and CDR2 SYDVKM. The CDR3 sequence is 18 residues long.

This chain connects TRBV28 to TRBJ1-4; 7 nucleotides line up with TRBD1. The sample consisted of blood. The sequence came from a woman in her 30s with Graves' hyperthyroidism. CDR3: CASTGRDSRIATNEKLFF. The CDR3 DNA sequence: TGTGCCAGCACCGGCCGGGACAGCAGAATTGCAACTAATGAAAAACTGTTTTTT.